Ten or more counts support the clone carrying this TCR beta chain. What it binds is not known. The CDR3 length is 13 residues. Germline CDR1 reads DFQATT; CDR2 reads SNEGSKA (reference sequence). With 6 bases clipped from V and 3 bases from J, the junction kept 6 bases outside the gene matches. The record originates from a study of CD8 T cells in ankylosing spondylitis. Whole-study findings and limits: Previous work reported some of these motif variants in the synovial fluid and blood of reactive arthritis. Reports say disease-linked clones showed up significantly more in matched ankylosing spondylitis synovial fluid.

Quantitative molecular-barcoded 5'-RACE generated the TCR beta libraries. TCRdb independently ran MiXCR on the 5' RACE reads; one entry per CDR3 protein. The sample gives about 170,000 distinct CDR3 sequences, about 18% of which show up once; over 7% is in the top ten. The chain combines TRBV20-1 with TRBJ2-7; 9 positions agree with TRBD2. The TCR comes from a male donor with ankylosing spondylitis or in good health (not recorded which). Sequenced input: blood, either unsorted or a sorted T cell fraction (not recorded which). Written as DNA, the CDR3 is TGCAGTGCAAATAGCGGGAGAGGCTACGAGCAGTACTTC. Amino acids: CSANSGRGYEQYF.